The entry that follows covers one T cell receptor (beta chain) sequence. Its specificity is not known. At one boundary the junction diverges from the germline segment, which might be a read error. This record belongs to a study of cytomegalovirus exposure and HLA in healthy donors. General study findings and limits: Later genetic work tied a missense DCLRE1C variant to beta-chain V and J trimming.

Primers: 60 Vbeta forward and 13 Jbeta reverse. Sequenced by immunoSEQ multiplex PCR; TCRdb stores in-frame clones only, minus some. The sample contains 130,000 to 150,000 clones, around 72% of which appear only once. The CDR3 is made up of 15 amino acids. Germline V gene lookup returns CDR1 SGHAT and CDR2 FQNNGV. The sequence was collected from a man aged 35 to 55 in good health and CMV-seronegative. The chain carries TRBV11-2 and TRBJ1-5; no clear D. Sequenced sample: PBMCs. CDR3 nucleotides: TGTGCCAGCAGCTGGTTGCGGGGAAGCAGTCAGCCCCAGCATTTT. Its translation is CASSWLRGSSQPQHF.